One and the same sample provided the 27 T cell receptor beta chains below, sequenced in a study of Ad26.COV2.S vaccination and SARS-CoV-2 variants. This sample's treatment: 19 received Ad26.COV2.S at low or high dose, single or two shots; 5 received placebo; per-sample allocation not given. Day 63 after the first injection of vaccine or placebo was the sampling time. The repertoire was sequenced with immunoSEQ multiplex PCR; TCRdb's copy has only in-frame clones and lacks some. The sample contains more than 300,000 clones, about 86% of which appear only once. This material consisted of peripheral blood, taken in a trial of Ad26.COV2.S vaccine versus placebo. Every receptor here comes from a person aged 18 to 65 who received the Ad26.COV2.S COVID-19 vaccine or a placebo.

This sequence joins TRBV18 and TRBJ2-2, with D perhaps matching TRBD1 (6 bases). Trimming cost V 6 bases and J 7 bases, with 21 bases left between them. Per the germline V gene, CDR1 is KGHSH and CDR2 is LQKENI. This CDR3 is built from 16 residues. This chain's CDR3 is CASSTVGAMNGGELFF. The DNA for the CDR3 is TGTGCCAGCTCCACTGTGGGGGCTATGAACGGCGGGGAGCTGTTTTTT.

The CDR3 nucleotides are TGTGCCATCAGTGAGGGGGGGCAAGAGACCCAGTACTTC. Translation: CAISEGGQETQYF. The J gene is TRBJ2-5, the V gene TRBV10-3, with D possibly being TRBD2 (6 bases). The V gene's germline CDR1 is ENHRY and CDR2 SYGVKD. The CDR3 spans 13 residues. V lost 2 bases and J lost 2, with 6 bases in between.

This chain uses TRBV7-2 with TRBJ1-2; TRBD1 might be the D (5 bases). Per germline, CDR1 SGHTA and CDR2 FQGNSA. Trimming took off 1 base at V and 4 bases at J, with 19 bases between the two ends. The CDR3 sequence is 17 residues long. This chain's CDR3 is CASSLDGGTARGYGYTF. In nucleotides, the CDR3 is TGTGCCAGCAGCTTAGACGGCGGGACTGCGAGGGGCTATGGCTACACCTTC.

CDR3 coding DNA: TGTGCCAGCTCACCGGACGGCAATCAGCCCCAGCATTTT. It specifies CASSPDGNQPQHF. V gene TRBV18 combines with J gene TRBJ1-5; D is ambiguous. The CDR3 is 13 residues long. With 3 bases removed from V and 2 bases from J, the gap between germline ends came to 5 bases. The germline V gene encodes CDR1 KGHSH and CDR2 LQKENI.

This chain links TRBV29-1 with TRBJ2-5; D is undetermined. Germline V CDR1 and CDR2: SQVTM, ANQGSEA. The ends were cut back, 4 bases at V and 2 bases at J, with 8 bases in the middle. This CDR3 has 12 residues. The CDR3 here is CSVGTVQETQYF. CDR3 sequence (DNA): TGCAGCGTTGGAACAGTACAAGAGACCCAGTACTTC.

V gene TRBV7-6 combines with J gene TRBJ2-5, with 8 bases identical to TRBD1. V trimming: 1 base; J trimming: 5 bases; junction bases outside the gene matches: 12. Germline CDR1 is SGHVS and CDR2 is FNYEAQ. The length of the CDR3 is 17 residues. The CDR3 nucleotides read TGTGCCAGCAGCTTAGGGTACGGACAGGGACGATGGGAGACCCAGTACTTC. Translating gives CASSLGYGQGRWETQYF.

This chain links TRBV6-5 with TRBJ1-5; 8 positions match TRBD1. Germline trimming cut 5 bases from V and 0 bases from J; bases unmatched to any gene: 3. The CDR3 runs 15 residues. The germline CDR1 and CDR2 sequences are MNHEY and SVGAGI. CDR3 loop: CASSRDRYSNQPQHF. The DNA for the CDR3 is TGTGCCAGCAGTAGGGACAGGTATAGCAATCAGCCCCAGCATTTT.

The chain combines TRBV6-1 with TRBJ1-1; TRBD1 matches 8 bases. Germline CDR1 MNHNS, CDR2 SASEGT. Losses at the gene ends were 1 base for V and 5 bases for J; bases not matched to a gene: 6. The CDR3 spans 15 residues. The CDR3 DNA sequence: TGTGCCAGCAGTGAAGTAACAGGGGGGGGGACTGAAGCTTTCTTT. Its protein is CASSEVTGGGTEAFF.

Only a few counts were recorded for this clone. The chain is built from TRBV9 and TRBJ2-2, with D unclear. In germline, CDR1 is SGDLS, CDR2 YYNGEE. Between the trimmed V and J ends, which lost 4 bases and 0 bases, there was a span of 10 bases. There are 15 residues in the CDR3. The CDR3 reads CASSPGNANTGELFF. CDR3 bases: TGTGCCAGCAGCCCAGGAAACGCGAACACCGGGGAGCTGTTTTTT.

Regarding this clone: The junction does not match germline at one end; this may be a read error. The rearrangement uses TRBV7-9 and TRBJ1-3; a possible D gene is TRBD1 (5 bases). Germline V gives CDR1 SEHNR, CDR2 FQNEAQ (reference sequence). This CDR3 spans 11 amino acids. The CDR3 sequence: CASSLSRERNF. In nucleotides, the CDR3 is TGTGCCAGCAGCTTATCCAGGGAACGAAACTTT. Based on the CDR3 plus reference TRBV7-9 and TRBJ1-3, the full variable domain is DTGVSQNPRHKITKRGQNVTFRCDPISEHNRLYWYRQTLGQGPEFLTYFQNEAQLEKSRLLSDRFSAERPKGSFSTLEIQRTEQGDSAMYLCASSLSRERNFGEGSWLTVV.

The genes are TRBV7-8 and TRBJ1-1; no definite D call. Germline CDR1 is SGHVS and CDR2 is FQNEAQ. The CDR3 runs to 12 residues. V was clipped by 5 bases and J by 11 bases, with 15 bases between them. The CDR3 DNA reads TGTGCCAGCAGCCCGATTTCGGGTGCGGCTTTCTTT. Translation: CASSPISGAAFF. The variable domain in full, with the rest retrieved from reference TRBV7-8 and TRBJ1-1, is GAGVSQSPRYKVAKRGQDVALRCDPISGHVSLFWYQQALGQGPEFLTYFQNEAQLDKSGLPSDRFFAERPEGSVSTLKIQRTQQEDSAVYLCASSPISGAAFFGQGTRLTVV.

The V and J genes are TRBV30 and TRBJ1-1; unclear D gene. The CDR3 has 14 amino acids. The V end was cut by 0 bases, the J end by 4 bases, with 12 bases between. The germline CDR1 and CDR2 sequences are GTSNPN and SVGIG (reference sequence). CDR3 in DNA: TGTGCCTGGAGTGTACCGGGGAAACGCACTGAAGCTTTCTTT. Its translation is CAWSVPGKRTEAFF.

The rearrangement joins TRBV19 to TRBJ1-1, with D possibly matching TRBD1 (5 bases). With 3 bases removed from V and 7 bases from J, the gap between germline ends came to 18 bases. The CDR3 totals 15 residues. Germline-derived CDR1 and CDR2 are LNHDA and SQIVND (reference sequence). CDR3 residues: CASSIMVSAGVEAFF. In DNA form, the CDR3 reads TGTGCCAGTAGTATCATGGTTTCGGCGGGGGTTGAAGCTTTCTTT. Looking up the rest from reference TRBV19 and TRBJ1-1 gives the full variable domain: DGGITQSPKYLFRKEGQNVTLSCEQNLNHDAMYWYRQDPGQGLRLIYYSQIVNDFQKGDIAEGYSVSREKKESFPLTVTSAQKNPTAFYLCASSIMVSAGVEAFFGQGTRLTVV.

This rearrangement joins TRBV5-1 to TRBJ1-6; perhaps TRBD1 as D (5 bases). The CDR3 runs to 15 residues. The germline gives CDR1 SGHRS, CDR2 YFSETQ. Trimming removed 0 bases from V and 8 bases from J, with 12 bases in between. This CDR3 reads CASSLAGGVDSPLHF. The CDR3 coding sequence is TGCGCCAGCAGCTTGGCCGGGGGGGTGGATTCACCCCTCCACTTT.

This clone was observed a handful of times. The chain has TRBV6-6 and TRBJ2-7; a weak D match, TRBD1 (5 bases). The V gene's germline CDR1 is MNHNY and CDR2 SVGAGI (reference sequence). V lost 6 bases and J 7 bases, leaving 13 bases between the germline ends. This CDR3 spans 12 amino acids. CDR3: CASRTVGREQYF. Written as DNA, the CDR3 is TGTGCCAGCAGGACAGTAGGTAGGGAGCAGTACTTC.

This clone was counted once. The chain recombines TRBV7-9 with TRBJ2-5, with TRBD1 matching 7 bases. The junction had 5 bases not matched to a gene; V was cut back by 5 bases and J by 5 bases. The CDR3 runs to 13 residues. Germline CDR1 SEHNR, CDR2 FQNEAQ (reference sequence). The CDR3 loop is CASSRGGAETQYF. The CDR3 nucleotides read TGTGCCAGCAGCAGAGGGGGCGCGGAGACCCAGTACTTC.

This clone has a handful of counts. J is TRBJ2-3 and V is TRBV15; D remains ambiguous. The V gene lost 1 base and the J gene lost 1 base, with 12 bases spanning the gap. This CDR3 has 16 amino acids. Per the germline V gene, CDR1 is LNHNV and CDR2 is YYDKDF (reference sequence). CDR3 in amino acids: CATSRGPTRRTDTQYF. The CDR3, as DNA: TGTGCCACCAGCAGAGGGCCGACCCGTCGCACAGATACGCAGTATTTT.

The CDR3: CASSPLAGIVATDTQYF. The CDR3 coding sequence is TGTGCCAGCTCACCTTTAGCTGGGATTGTCGCCACAGATACGCAGTATTTT. This chain uses TRBV18 with TRBJ2-3; D remains ambiguous. This CDR3 contains 17 residues. Germline CDR1 is KGHSH and CDR2 is LQKENI. The germline V and J ends were trimmed by 3 bases and 2 bases, with 18 bases remaining between them.

CDR3 protein: CASSGREDTEAFF. DNA for the CDR3: TGTGCCAGCTCCGGCAGGGAGGACACTGAAGCTTTCTTT. The chain employs TRBV7-2 and TRBJ1-1, with D perhaps matching TRBD1 (5 bases). The CDR3 runs 13 residues. The V gene lost 8 bases and the J gene lost 3 bases, with 13 bases spanning the gap. Germline CDR1 is SGHTA and CDR2 is FQGNSA.

The V gene is TRBV4-3, the J gene TRBJ1-3; 12 positions agree with TRBD1. The CDR3 extends over 18 amino acids. The J segment lost 5 bases and the V segment lost 0 bases, leaving 8 bases of the junction unmatched. CDR1 is LGHNA and CDR2 is YSLEER in the germline V gene. This CDR3 reads CASSQDTSGQGARNTIYF. CDR3 DNA: TGCGCCAGCAGCCAAGACACTTCGGGACAGGGGGCAAGAAACACCATATATTTT.

CDR3 bases: TGTGCCACCAGCAGAGGCCACGCGGAGGGCGAAGCTTTCTTT. It yields the protein CATSRGHAEGEAFF. The chain couples TRBV15 to TRBJ1-1, with D hard to call. Germline-derived CDR1 and CDR2 are LNHNV and YYDKDF (reference sequence). The ends were cut back, 1 base at V and 8 bases at J, with 14 bases in the middle. CDR3 length equals 14 residues.

The chain recombines TRBV29-1 with TRBJ1-1; D gene unclear. The CDR3 length is 13 residues. The V gene lost 4 bases and the J gene lost 0 bases, with 9 bases spanning the gap. Per germline, CDR1 SQVTM and CDR2 ANQGSEA. The CDR3 DNA reads as TGCAGCGTTGCCAAAGCTATGAACACTGAAGCTTTCTTT. It codes for CSVAKAMNTEAFF.

The chain links TRBV5-1 to TRBJ1-2; 8 positions match TRBD1. Germline trimming cut 4 bases from V and 8 bases from J; bases unmatched to any gene: 4. This CDR3 comprises 12 residues. Looked up from germline, CDR1 is SGHRS and CDR2 is YFSETQ. CDR3 loop: CASSGDRGGYTF. The CDR3 DNA reads as TGCGCCAGCAGCGGTGACAGGGGCGGCTACACCTTC.

The chain joins TRBV27 to TRBJ2-5; possible D gene TRBD2, 7 bases. This CDR3 is built from 14 residues. The germline CDR1 and CDR2 sequences are MNHEY and SMNVEV (reference sequence). Trimming took 4 bases from V and 4 from J, leaving 13 bases between them. CDR3 sequence: CASSSLRGGETQYF. CDR3 DNA sequence: TGTGCCAGCAGTTCCCTGAGGGGGGGAGAGACCCAGTACTTC.

The chain couples TRBV14 to TRBJ2-6, with D unclear. The CDR3 consists of 15 residues. The germline gives CDR1 SGHDN, CDR2 FVKESK. V was trimmed by 5 bases and J by 0 bases, leaving 8 bases between them. CDR3 amino acids: CASSIPGSGANVLTF. The CDR3 coding sequence is TGTGCCAGCAGCATCCCCGGCTCTGGGGCCAACGTCCTGACTTTC.

This clone was recorded at least ten times. This rearrangement joins TRBV5-1 to TRBJ1-1, with D unclear. V lost 0 bases, J lost 5 bases, and 2 bases lay in between. CDR1 is SGHRS and CDR2 is YFSETQ in the germline V gene. The CDR3 is 11 residues long. The CDR3 reads CASSLGTEAFF. For the CDR3, the DNA is TGCGCCAGCAGCTTGGGGACTGAAGCTTTCTTT. Using reference TRBV5-1 and TRBJ1-1 for the parts outside the CDR3, the full variable domain is KAGVTQTPRYLIKTRGQQVTLSCSPISGHRSVSWYQQTPGQGLQFLFEYFSETQRNKGNFPGRFSGRQFSNSRSEMNVSTLELGDSALYLCASSLGTEAFFGQGTRLTVV.

The V gene is TRBV5-1, the J gene TRBJ1-1; a weak D match, TRBD1 (5 bases). Trimming took 0 bases from V and 11 from J, leaving 17 bases between them. CDR1 and CDR2 from the germline V gene are SGHRS and YFSETQ. The CDR3 runs 14 residues. Here the CDR3 DNA reads TGCGCCAGCAGCTTGGCTAGCCTAAGGAGGGACGCTTTCTTT. Translating it yields CASSLASLRRDAFF.